One sample yielded the 26 T cell receptor beta chains listed below, sequenced in a study of lymphopenia after photon versus proton radiotherapy. Here immunoSEQ multiplex PCR was the method, and the copy in TCRdb shows in-frame clones only, minus some. The sample has about 12,000 clones, around 90% seen once. The source material was peripheral blood, sampled from a patient treated with proton-based radiotherapy. These receptors were taken from a man between 60 and 75 years old with pancreatic cancer.

This clone was recorded only once. The chain uses TRBV4-1 and TRBJ2-1; tentatively, D is TRBD1 (6 bases). This CDR3 spans 14 amino acids. Germline-derived CDR1 and CDR2 are MGHRA and YSYEKL. V was cut by 7 bases and J by 0 bases, with 10 bases left in between. CDR3 region: CASTQGNSYNEQFF. The CDR3 DNA sequence: TGCGCCAGCACCCAGGGGAACTCCTACAATGAGCAGTTCTTC.

V and J are TRBV19 and TRBJ1-5; D ambiguous. V gave up 5 bases and J gave up 3 bases, with 8 bases separating them. CDR3 size: 13 residues. Per germline, CDR1 LNHDA and CDR2 SQIVND (reference sequence). The CDR3 DNA sequence: TGTGCCAGTAGTCCGGACCCCAATCAGCCCCAGCATTTT. It is translated as CASSPDPNQPQHF.

This chain joins TRBV11-2 and TRBJ2-1; D call uncertain. V lost 0 bases and J 1 base, leaving 7 bases between the germline ends. This CDR3 comprises 15 residues. Germline V gene sequence: CDR1 SGHAT, CDR2 FQNNGV. In nucleotides, the CDR3 is TGTGCCAGCAGCTTAGAACACTCATCCTACAATGAGCAGTTCTTC. Its translation is CASSLEHSSYNEQFF.

This clone came up once. CDR3 coding DNA: TGCGCCAGCAGCCAAGATATTGGCTGGGGCTACACCTTC. It specifies CASSQDIGWGYTF. The V and J genes are TRBV4-1 and TRBJ1-2; no clear D. Looked up from germline, CDR1 is MGHRA and CDR2 is YSYEKL. V was cut by 0 bases and J by 8 bases, with 10 bases left in between. The CDR3 extends over 13 amino acids.

This clone appeared once. V gene TRBV6-6 combines with J gene TRBJ2-6; D gene uncertain. Trimming took 7 bases from V and 0 from J, leaving 4 bases between them. CDR3 length equals 13 residues. Germline lookup yields CDR1 MNHNY and CDR2 SVGAGI (reference sequence). CDR3 in amino acids: CASTGSGANVLTF. The DNA for the CDR3 is TGTGCCAGCACGGGCTCTGGGGCCAACGTCCTGACTTTC.

The chain is built from TRBV27 and TRBJ2-3; D is ambiguous. The CDR3 covers 14 residues. Trimming took 3 bases from V and 0 from J, leaving 7 bases between them. Germline-derived CDR1 and CDR2 are MNHEY and SMNVEV (reference sequence). The CDR3 protein is CASSFTRSTDTQYF. DNA of the CDR3: TGTGCCAGCAGTTTTACCAGGAGCACAGATACGCAGTATTTT.

The chain has TRBV7-3 and TRBJ2-2; a weak D match, TRBD1 (7 bases). V was pared by 1 base and J by 4 bases, with 13 bases between. Germline CDR1 SGHTA, CDR2 FQGTGA. CDR3 length: 16 residues. The CDR3 is CASSLMAGGRTGELFF. The CDR3, as DNA: TGTGCCAGCAGCTTAATGGCAGGGGGGCGCACCGGGGAGCTGTTTTTT.

This chain links TRBV7-2 with TRBJ2-1; 11 bases match TRBD1. The CDR3 runs to 14 residues. CDR1 is SGHTA, CDR2 FQGNSA, per germline. V lost 5 bases, J lost 8 bases, and 5 bases stayed unmatched. CDR3 DNA sequence: TGTGCCAGCAGCCTGGGACAGGGGGTAGATGAGCAGTTCTTC. This encodes CASSLGQGVDEQFF.

The chain has TRBV28 and TRBJ2-5, with D maybe TRBD2 (5 bases). The tail of the sequence fits TRBJ2-7 better, so the J call may be wrong. The CDR3 has 15 amino acids. CDR1 and CDR2 (germline): MDHEN, SYDVKM. In DNA form, the CDR3 reads TGTGCCAGCAGTCTCTCAGGAGTCGGGACCTACGAGCAGTACTTC. It codes for CASSLSGVGTYEQYF.

Only a few counts were recorded for this clone. Other nucleotide sequences from this sample produce the same CDR3. The chain's CDR3 is CASSLGARADTGELFF. The DNA of the CDR3 is TGTGCCAGCAGCTTAGGAGCCAGGGCGGACACCGGGGAGCTGTTTTTT. The rearrangement uses TRBV7-8 and TRBJ2-2, with a possible D match to TRBD1 (5 bases). V gave up 1 base and J gave up 3 bases, with 12 bases separating them. The V gene's germline CDR1 is SGHVS and CDR2 FQNEAQ. CDR3 length: 16 amino acids.

The J gene is TRBJ2-4, the V gene TRBV6-6; 7 nucleotides align to TRBD2. The V segment lost 10 bases and the J segment 6 bases; nucleotides outside the gene matches: 9. Germline V gives CDR1 MNHNY, CDR2 SVGAGI (reference sequence). CDR3 length equals 13 residues. For the CDR3, the DNA is TGTGCCACGCAGCGGGGAAGGGGAAACATTCAGTACTTC. It encodes CATQRGRGNIQYF.

This sequence joins TRBV5-1 and TRBJ2-1; 9 bases fit TRBD2. Trimming removed 7 bases from V and 6 bases from J; junction bases left unmatched: 5. The germline V gene encodes CDR1 SGHRS and CDR2 YFSETQ. This CDR3 region has 13 residues. In nucleotides, the CDR3 is TGCGCCAGCGGGGGACTAGCTGCCAATGAGCAGTTCTTC. It is translated as CASGGLAANEQFF.

This chain connects TRBV11-2 to TRBJ1-2; TRBD1 might be the D (6 bases). The CDR3 has 16 amino acids. In germline, CDR1 is SGHAT, CDR2 FQNNGV. Trimming cost V 5 bases and J 5 bases, with 21 bases left between them. The CDR3 loop is CASSRQLGQPLYGYTF. As DNA, the CDR3 is TGTGCCAGCAGCCGTCAGCTCGGACAGCCTTTATATGGCTACACCTTC.

The rearrangement uses TRBV7-8 and TRBJ2-7; D may be TRBD2 (5 bases). The CDR3 is made up of 13 amino acids. Trimming removed 3 bases at V and 3 bases at J, with 9 bases between. Germline V gene sequence: CDR1 SGHVS, CDR2 FQNEAQ. The CDR3 sequence: CASSFFRDYEQYF. The DNA of the CDR3 is TGTGCCAGCAGCTTCTTCCGGGACTACGAGCAGTACTTC.

This clone was counted only a few times. DNA for the CDR3: TGTGCCAGCAGTTGGTTAAACATATGGGGCACTGAAGCTTTCTTT. The encoded protein is CASSWLNIWGTEAFF. This chain connects TRBV28 to TRBJ1-1; D not resolved. CDR3 length equals 15 residues. CDR1 is MDHEN, CDR2 SYDVKM, per germline. V lost 4 bases to trimming and J lost 4 bases, with 16 bases between them.

The chain joins TRBV7-8 to TRBJ2-1, with D maybe TRBD2 (5 bases). Deletions cut 5 bases from V and 2 bases from J, with 10 bases between. Germline CDR1 is SGHVS and CDR2 is FQNEAQ. This CDR3 region has 14 residues. The CDR3 is CASSPAGTYNEQFF. The CDR3 DNA sequence: TGTGCCAGCAGCCCGGCCGGGACCTACAATGAGCAGTTCTTC.

The chain combines TRBV7-9 with TRBJ1-1; no clear D gene. V lost 2 bases and J lost 3, with 10 bases in between. Germline V gives CDR1 SEHNR, CDR2 FQNEAQ (reference sequence). CDR3 length: 14 amino acids. In DNA form, the CDR3 reads TGTGCCAGCAGCTTAATGGTAAGGGACACTGAAGCTTTCTTT. Residues: CASSLMVRDTEAFF.

The gene calls are TRBV7-8 and TRBJ2-7; 9 nucleotides line up with TRBD2. The CDR3 extends over 15 amino acids. Looked up from germline, CDR1 is SGHVS and CDR2 is FQNEAQ. The V gene end was trimmed by 6 bases and the J gene end by 0 bases; junction bases not matched to a gene: 6. The CDR3 sequence: CASRRLAESSYEQYF. The CDR3 region has the DNA TGTGCCAGCAGGCGACTAGCGGAGAGCTCCTACGAGCAGTACTTC.

The chain links TRBV7-2 to TRBJ2-6; tentative D call: TRBD1 (6 bases). V shed 2 bases and J shed 0 bases, with 17 bases lying between them. Germline V gene sequence: CDR1 SGHTA, CDR2 FQGNSA. There are 19 residues in the CDR3. The CDR3 coding sequence is TGTGCCAGCAGCTTACAGACAGGCTTCATGGGCTCTGGGGCCAACGTCCTGACTTTC. Encoded protein: CASSLQTGFMGSGANVLTF.

The chain joins TRBV11-2 to TRBJ2-5, with D hard to call. The germline V and J ends were trimmed by 4 bases and 13 bases, with 16 bases remaining between them. In germline, CDR1 is SGHAT, CDR2 FQNNGV. This CDR3 region has 12 residues. The CDR3 sequence: CASSSSALPGYF. The CDR3 DNA is TGTGCCAGCAGCTCATCGGCCTTACCCGGGTACTTC.

The chain links TRBV5-4 to TRBJ2-3; tentatively, D is TRBD2 (5 bases). CDR3 length: 15 residues. The ends were cut back, 0 bases at V and 0 bases at J, with 8 bases in the middle. From germline, CDR1 is SGHNT and CDR2 YYREEE (reference sequence). The CDR3 reads CASSLGRTSTDTQYF. CDR3 nucleotide sequence: TGTGCCAGCAGCTTGGGGCGGACTAGCACAGATACGCAGTATTTT.

This clone was seen only a few times. This chain uses TRBV28 with TRBJ1-5; D not resolved. Germline CDR1 is MDHEN and CDR2 is SYDVKM. The CDR3 totals 13 residues. Trimming stripped 8 bases from V and 2 bases from J, with 10 bases between. The CDR3 loop reads CASRNKGNQPQHF. DNA of the CDR3: TGTGCCAGCCGAAACAAGGGCAATCAGCCCCAGCATTTT.

The CDR3 sequence: CASPPGHGRIFYEQYF. The DNA of the CDR3 is TGTGCCAGCCCCCCCGGGCATGGGAGGATATTCTACGAGCAGTACTTC. This sequence joins TRBV28 and TRBJ2-7; tentative D call: TRBD2 (6 bases). The CDR3 covers 16 residues. Trimming left V 8 bases short and J 3 bases short, with 23 bases between. Looked up from germline, CDR1 is MDHEN and CDR2 is SYDVKM.

This sequence joins TRBV18 and TRBJ1-4; TRBD1 aligns across 9 bases. Germline lookup yields CDR1 KGHSH and CDR2 LQKENI. The CDR3 runs 14 residues. Trimming took 5 bases from V and 8 from J; bases not matched to a gene: 6. The chain's CDR3 is CASSTGTGNEKLFF. DNA for the CDR3: TGTGCCAGCTCAACCGGGACAGGGAACGAAAAACTGTTTTTT.

The chain carries TRBV28 and TRBJ1-4, with 10 positions matching TRBD1. This CDR3 spans 15 amino acids. Per germline, CDR1 MDHEN and CDR2 SYDVKM. J was trimmed by 6 bases and V by 5 bases; bases with no gene match: 6. This CDR3 is CASSLRQGAYEKLFF. As DNA, the CDR3 is TGTGCCAGCAGTCTAAGACAGGGGGCCTATGAAAAACTGTTTTTT.

This rearrangement joins TRBV30 to TRBJ1-4; D is uncertain. The germline CDR1 and CDR2 sequences are GTSNPN and SVGIG (reference sequence). Trimming took off 2 bases at V and 5 bases at J, with 9 bases between the two ends. The CDR3 has 13 amino acids. In nucleotides, the CDR3 is TGTGCCTGGAGTCGGCTGCTCAATGAAAAACTGTTTTTT. Its protein product is CAWSRLLNEKLFF.